The sample holds many counts of the clone carrying this T cell receptor beta chain. RNA transcripts were the template, and TCR beta CDR3 regions were amplified from them. The first round was an RT-PCR with HTBI primers, and the second round was a multiplex PCR. TCRdb re-analysed the multiplex PCR reads in MiXCR, keeping a single row per CDR3 protein. In the table there are just over 400,000 distinct CDR3 sequences, around 21% of which are singletons. The data belong to a study of Graves' ophthalmopathy and Graves' hyperthyroidism. Germline-derived CDR1 and CDR2 are LGHNT and FRNRAP. This CDR3 has 12 amino acids. V lost 2 bases and J 8 bases, leaving 9 bases between the germline ends.

The chain is built from TRBV12-5 and TRBJ2-5; weak D call: TRBD2 (5 bases). The clonotype originates from a woman aged 18-29 years with stable Graves' hyperthyroidism. The sample comprised peripheral blood. CDR3 region: CASGLIGGTQYF. DNA of the CDR3: TGTGCTAGTGGTTTGATAGGAGGCACCCAGTACTTC.